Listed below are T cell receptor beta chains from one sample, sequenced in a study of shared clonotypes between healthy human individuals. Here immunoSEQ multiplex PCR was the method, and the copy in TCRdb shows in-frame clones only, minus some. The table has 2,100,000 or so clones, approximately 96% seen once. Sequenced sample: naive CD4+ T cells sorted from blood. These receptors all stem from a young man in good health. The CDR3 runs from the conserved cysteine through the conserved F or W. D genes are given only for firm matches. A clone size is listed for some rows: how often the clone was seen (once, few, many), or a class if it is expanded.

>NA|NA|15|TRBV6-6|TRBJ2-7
TGTGCCAGCTCCAACTTAGGCGAAGGGTCGTGGGAGCAGTACTTC
CASSNLGEGSWEQYF
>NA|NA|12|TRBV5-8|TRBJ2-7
TGTGCCAGCAGCTTGTACGGCTACGAGCAGTACTTC
CASSLYGYEQYF
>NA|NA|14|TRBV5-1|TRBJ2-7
TGCGCCAGCAGCCCAACTCCAGGGGTCTACGAGCAGTACTTC
CASSPTPGVYEQYF
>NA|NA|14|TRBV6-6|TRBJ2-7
TGTGCCAGCAGTTACTCGACTAGTTCCAACGAGCAGTACTTC
CASSYSTSSNEQYF
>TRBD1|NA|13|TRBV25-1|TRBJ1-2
TGTGCCAGCACCCTAGGACAGGGTCATGGCTACACCTTC
CASTLGQGHGYTF
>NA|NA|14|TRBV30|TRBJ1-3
TGTGCCTGGAGACAGCTTTTAGGTGGAAACACCATATATTTT
CAWRQLLGGNTIYF
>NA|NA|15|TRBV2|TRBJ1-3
TGTGCCAGCACTGGTGAGAGGGTCTCTGGAAACACCATATATTTT
CASTGERVSGNTIYF
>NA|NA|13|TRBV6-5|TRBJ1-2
TGTGCCAGCTCACTTACGGGGGGCTATGGCTACACCTTC
CASSLTGGYGYTF
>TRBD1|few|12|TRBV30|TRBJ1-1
TGTGCCTGGAGTCCTTCGACAGGGGGAGCTTTCTTT
CAWSPSTGGAFF
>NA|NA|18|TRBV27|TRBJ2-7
TGTGCCAGCAGTTTGAGGCAGGCGAATTGGCTAGCCCCCTACGAGCAGTACTTC
CASSLRQANWLAPYEQYF
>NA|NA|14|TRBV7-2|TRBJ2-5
TGTGCCAGCAGCCAAACAGGACTACAAGAGACCCAGTACTTC
CASSQTGLQETQYF
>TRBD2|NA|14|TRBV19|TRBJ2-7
TGTGCCAGTAGTTTACTAGCGGGAGACTACGAGCAGTACTTC
CASSLLAGDYEQYF
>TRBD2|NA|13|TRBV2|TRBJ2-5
TGTGCCAGCAGTGAATCTGCGGGGGGGACCCAGTACTTC
CASSESAGGTQYF
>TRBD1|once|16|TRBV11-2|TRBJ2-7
TGTGCCAGCAGCTTAGTGGTGACAGGGAACTCCTACGAGCAGTACTTC
CASSLVVTGNSYEQYF
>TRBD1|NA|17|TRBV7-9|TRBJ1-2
TGTGCCAGCAGCCCTAGGGGGGGACAGGGGAGATACGGTGGCTACACCTTC
CASSPRGGQGRYGGYTF
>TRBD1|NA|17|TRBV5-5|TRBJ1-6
TGTGCCAGCAGCGGAGGGACAGGGGTATCCTATAATTCACCCCTCCACTTT
CASSGGTGVSYNSPLHF
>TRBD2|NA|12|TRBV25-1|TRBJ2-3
TGTGCCATCCAGGGAGGGACAGATACGCAGTATTTT
CAIQGGTDTQYF
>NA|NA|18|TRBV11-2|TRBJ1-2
TGTGCCAGCAGCTTAGACGGGAGGAAGGACACAGGAGTTACTAGCTACACCTTC
CASSLDGRKDTGVTSYTF
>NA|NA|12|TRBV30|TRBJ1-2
TGTGCCTGGAGTGGACGCTACTATGGCTACACCTTC
CAWSGRYYGYTF
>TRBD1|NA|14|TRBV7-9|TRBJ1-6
TGTGCCAGTCCTGGACAGGGGAATAATTCACCCCTCCACTTT
CASPGQGNNSPLHF
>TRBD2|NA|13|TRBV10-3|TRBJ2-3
TGTGCCATCAGGAGCGGGAAGCCAGATACGCAGTATTTT
CAIRSGKPDTQYF
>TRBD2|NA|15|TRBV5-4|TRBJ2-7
TGTGCCAGCCAACTAGCGGGAGTCCAGGTCCACGAGCAGTACTTC
CASQLAGVQVHEQYF
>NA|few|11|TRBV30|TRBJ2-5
TGTGCCTGGAGTGGGCAAGAGACCCAGTACTTC
CAWSGQETQYF
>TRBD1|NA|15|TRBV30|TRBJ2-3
TGTGCCTGGAGTCGAACCGGGACAGGGGTAGATACGCAGTATTTT
CAWSRTGTGVDTQYF
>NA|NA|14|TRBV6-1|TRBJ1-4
TGTGCCAGCAGTGAACCGTCAGGTTCTGAAAAACTGTTTTTT
CASSEPSGSEKLFF
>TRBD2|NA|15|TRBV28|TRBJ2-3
TGTGCCAGCAGCCAATCGGGAGGTGGGACAGATACGCAGTATTTT
CASSQSGGGTDTQYF
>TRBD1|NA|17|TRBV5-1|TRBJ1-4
TGCGCCAGCAGCTTAGGACAGGGGATGAGTGCTAATGAAAAACTGTTTTTT
CASSLGQGMSANEKLFF
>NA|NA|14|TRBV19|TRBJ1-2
TGTGCCAGTAGTAACTCCGGGACGTCCTATGGCTACACCTTC
CASSNSGTSYGYTF
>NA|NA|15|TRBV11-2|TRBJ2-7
TGTGCCAGCAGCCCCTTCGGGATGTTCTCCTACGAGCAGTACTTC
CASSPFGMFSYEQYF
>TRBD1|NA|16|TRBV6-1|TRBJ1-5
TGTGCCAGCAGTGAAAGGGCAGGGGGAGTGGATCAGCCCCAGCATTTT
CASSERAGGVDQPQHF
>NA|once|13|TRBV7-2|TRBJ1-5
TGTGCCAGCAGTCCCGACACGAATCAGCCCCAGCATTTT
CASSPDTNQPQHF
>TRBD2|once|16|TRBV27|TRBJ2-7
TGTGCCAGCAGCCGGATGACTAGCGGGGGGGCCTACGAGCAGTACTTC
CASSRMTSGGAYEQYF
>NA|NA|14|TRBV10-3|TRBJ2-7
TGTGCCATCAGTACGAACGGGTTTAAAGACGAGCAGTACTTC
CAISTNGFKDEQYF
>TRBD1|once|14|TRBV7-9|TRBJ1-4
TGTGCCAGCAGCCCAACAGGGGATGGGGAAAAACTGTTTTTT
CASSPTGDGEKLFF
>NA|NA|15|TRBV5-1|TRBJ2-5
TGCGCCAGCAGCTTGACCCTGGGAGTTGGAGAGACCCAGTACTTC
CASSLTLGVGETQYF
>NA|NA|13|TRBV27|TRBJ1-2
TGTGCCAGCAGTGGGGAGGCGGGTTATGGCTACACCTTC
CASSGEAGYGYTF
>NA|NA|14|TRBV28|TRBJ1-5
TGTGCCAGCAGTTTAGGAGGGAGAGATCAGCCCCAGCATTTT
CASSLGGRDQPQHF
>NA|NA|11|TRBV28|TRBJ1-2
TGTGCCGGCGGGGGGGCGCGTGGCTACACCTTC
CAGGGARGYTF
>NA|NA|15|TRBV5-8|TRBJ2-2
TGTGCCAGCAGCACCGTACAGGCGGCTACCGGGGAGCTGTTTTTT
CASSTVQAATGELFF
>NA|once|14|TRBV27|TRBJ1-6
TGTGCCAGCAGTTCCCCGGGGATGGCTTCACCCCTCCACTTT
CASSSPGMASPLHF
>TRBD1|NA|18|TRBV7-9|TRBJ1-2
TGTGCCAGCAGCCCGGGCGTCATCTCCGGGACAGGGAAAGATGGCTACACCTTC
CASSPGVISGTGKDGYTF
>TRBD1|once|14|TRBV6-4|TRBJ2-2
TGTGCCAGCAGTCGACAGGGCGGCGCCGGGGAGCTGTTTTTT
CASSRQGGAGELFF
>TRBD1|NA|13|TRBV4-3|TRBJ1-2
TGCGCCAGCAGCCAAGCGGACAGGGCTGGCTACACCTTC
CASSQADRAGYTF
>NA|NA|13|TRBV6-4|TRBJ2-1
TGTGCCAGCAGTGGGCAGGGGCGGAATGAGCAGTTCTTC
CASSGQGRNEQFF
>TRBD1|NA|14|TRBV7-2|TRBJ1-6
TGTGCCAGCAGCTCCGGGACAGCAAATTCACCCCTCCACTTT
CASSSGTANSPLHF
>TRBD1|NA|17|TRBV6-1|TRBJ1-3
TGTGCCAGCAGTGATTGGACAGGGTTTTTCTCCGGAAACACCATATATTTT
CASSDWTGFFSGNTIYF
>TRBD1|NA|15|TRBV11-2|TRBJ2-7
TGTGCCAGCAGCTTAGATGGGGTAGGGGGCGATGAGCAGTACTTC
CASSLDGVGGDEQYF
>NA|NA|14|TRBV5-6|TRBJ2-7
TGTGCCAGCAGCTTGGTCGGGGGCATCTACGAGCAGTACTTC
CASSLVGGIYEQYF
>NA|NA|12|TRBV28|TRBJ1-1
TGTGCCAGCGGACTAATGAACACTGAAGCTTTCTTT
CASGLMNTEAFF
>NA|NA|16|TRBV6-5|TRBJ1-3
TGTGCCAGCAGTTACTCCGGGATGAACTCTGGAAACACCATATATTTT
CASSYSGMNSGNTIYF
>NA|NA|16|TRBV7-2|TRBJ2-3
TGTGCCAGCAGCTTAGCGGGCCAGACAAGCACAGATACGCAGTATTTT
CASSLAGQTSTDTQYF
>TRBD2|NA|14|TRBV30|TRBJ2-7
TGTGCCTGGACCGGGACTAGCGGTTTCGGGGAGCAGTACTTC
CAWTGTSGFGEQYF
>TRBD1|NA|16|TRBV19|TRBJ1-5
TGTGCCAGTAGATTCCCCTGGACAGGGAGCAATCAGCCCCAGCATTTT
CASRFPWTGSNQPQHF
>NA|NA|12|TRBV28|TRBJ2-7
TGTGCCAGCAGCAACGCCCTCTACGAGCAGTACTTC
CASSNALYEQYF
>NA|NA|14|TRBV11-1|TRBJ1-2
TGTGCCAGCAGCCACACCGGGACTGGGTATGGCTACACCTTC
CASSHTGTGYGYTF
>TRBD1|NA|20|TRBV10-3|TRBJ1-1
TGTGCCATCAGTGGACTCCGGGACAGGGTCCCTTCGAGCGGGTACACTGAAGCTTTCTTT
CAISGLRDRVPSSGYTEAFF